These 7 T cell receptor beta chains were sequenced from one sample in a study of T cell changes during pregnancy in multiple sclerosis. Only in-frame clones appear in the TCRdb table, and some are missing; sequencing was by immunoSEQ multiplex PCR. This sample has about 40,000 clones, with approximately 92% found just once. The source material was CD4+ T cells from peripheral blood mononuclear cells, sampled in the third trimester of pregnancy. The receptor set was obtained from a female donor with multiple sclerosis, enrolled in a pregnancy study.

The genes are TRBV20-1 and TRBJ2-3; D is undetermined. The V end lost 3 bases, the J end lost 3 bases, and 4 bases lay between the germline ends. CDR3 size: 11 residues. Germline assignment: CDR1 DFQATT and CDR2 SNEGSKA (reference sequence). Written as DNA, the CDR3 is TGCAGTGCTAGTATGACAGATACGCAGTATTTT. It codes for CSASMTDTQYF.

The chain joins TRBV6-1 to TRBJ2-3; 7 positions match TRBD1. This CDR3 is built from 14 residues. V shed 7 bases, J shed 2 bases, and the junction held 6 bases outside the gene matches. Germline-derived CDR1 and CDR2 are MNHNS and SASEGT. CDR3 amino acids: CASTRQGFTDTQYF. The CDR3 coding sequence is TGTGCCAGCACTAGACAGGGTTTCACAGATACGCAGTATTTT.

The chain carries TRBV5-4 and TRBJ2-1; 9 positions match TRBD2. CDR1 and CDR2 from the germline V gene are SGHNT and YYREEE (reference sequence). J gave up 6 bases and V 4 bases, and 11 bases lay outside the gene matches. The CDR3 totals 16 residues. CDR3 region: CASSLLAGGRGNEQFF. In DNA, the CDR3 is TGTGCCAGCAGCCTGTTGGCGGGAGGGCGGGGCAATGAGCAGTTCTTC.

This chain joins TRBV15 and TRBJ2-1; a weak D match, TRBD2 (6 bases). Trimming stripped 2 bases from V and 4 bases from J, with 9 bases between. Germline CDR1 and CDR2: LNHNV and YYDKDF (reference sequence). CDR3 length: 14 amino acids. The CDR3 DNA reads as TGTGCCACCAGCAGACTAGCGCCGTACAATGAGCAGTTCTTC. This codes for CATSRLAPYNEQFF.

This chain uses TRBV7-6 with TRBJ2-2; unclear D gene. The V and J ends lost 5 bases and 7 bases respectively, with 14 bases between them. Germline V CDR1 and CDR2: SGHVS, FNYEAQ. This CDR3 has 14 residues. The CDR3 reads CASSPRDGIGELFF. The DNA of the CDR3 is TGTGCCAGCAGCCCAAGAGATGGTATCGGGGAGCTGTTTTTT.

The chain uses TRBV23-1 and TRBJ2-2, with a weak D call TRBD1 (6 bases). TRBV23-1 is sorted into the ORF group, with uncertain function. There are 22 residues in the CDR3. Between the trimmed V and J ends, which lost 0 bases and 1 base, there was a span of 27 bases. The CDR3 DNA reads as TGCGCCAGCAGTCAATCCGGTACAGGGACACGTTCCCCCGAACAGAACACCGGGGAGCTGTTTTTT. Its translation is CASSQSGTGTRSPEQNTGELFF.

The chain joins TRBV6-1 to TRBJ2-3, with 8 nucleotides matching TRBD1. V lost 8 bases, J lost 1 base, and 8 bases stayed unmatched. CDR1 MNHNS and CDR2 SASEGT come from the germline V gene. This CDR3 region has 15 residues. The CDR3 sequence is CASQSQGGRTDTQYF. CDR3 sequence (DNA): TGTGCCAGCCAATCACAGGGGGGACGCACAGATACGCAGTATTTT.